Shown below are 23 T cell receptor beta chains from a single sample sequenced in a study of T cell changes during pregnancy in multiple sclerosis. Measured with immunoSEQ multiplex PCR; TCRdb has only the in-frame clones, and not every one. There are roughly 100,000 clones in the sample; roughly 89% occur only once, and less than 2% lies in the top ten. The sample was peripheral blood, taken before pregnancy. These TCRs come from a female donor with multiple sclerosis, enrolled in a pregnancy study.

The chain couples TRBV7-8 to TRBJ1-1, with D perhaps TRBD1 (5 bases). In germline, CDR1 is SGHVS, CDR2 FQNEAQ. This CDR3 comprises 14 residues. Between the trimmed V and J ends, which lost 3 bases and 1 base, there was a span of 9 bases. DNA for the CDR3: TGTGCCAGCAGCTTTCTTGACAGGAACACTGAAGCTTTCTTT. Protein sequence: CASSFLDRNTEAFF.

This clone has only one observation. This chain's CDR3 is CAVRPGQHYNSPLHF. DNA for the CDR3: TGTGCCGTACGACCGGGACAGCACTATAATTCACCCCTCCACTTT. V gene TRBV19 combines with J gene TRBJ1-6, with 7 bases that match TRBD1. This CDR3 comprises 15 residues. Germline V gene data show CDR1 as LNHDA and CDR2 as SQIVND (reference sequence). Unmatched junction bases numbered 10, after V lost 11 bases and J lost 3 bases.

The J gene is TRBJ2-2, the V gene TRBV5-4, with 7 bases aligning to TRBD1. Germline V gene lookup returns CDR1 SGHNT and CDR2 YYREEE (reference sequence). Trimming cost V 0 bases and J 1 base; bases outside gene matches: 0. This CDR3 spans 15 amino acids. CDR3 amino acids: CASSLGQGNTGELFF. The CDR3 DNA follows: TGTGCCAGCAGCTTGGGACAGGGGAACACCGGGGAGCTGTTTTTT.

The chain couples TRBV2 to TRBJ1-2, with TRBD1 matching 8 bases. The CDR3 is made up of 15 amino acids. Germline values: CDR1 SNHLY, CDR2 FYNNEI. V shed 5 bases, J shed 4 bases, and the junction held 9 bases outside the gene matches. The CDR3 DNA follows: TGTGCCAGCAGTCCTACAGGGGGATCCCCCTATGGCTACACCTTC. Protein: CASSPTGGSPYGYTF.

The CDR3 here is CASSALAGSVDEQFF. In DNA, the CDR3 is TGTGCCAGCAGCGCACTAGCCGGGAGTGTCGATGAGCAGTTCTTC. The chain combines TRBV6-4 with TRBJ2-1; possible D gene TRBD2, 6 bases. The V gene lost 6 bases and the J gene lost 8 bases, with 20 bases spanning the gap. The CDR3 runs to 15 residues. The germline V gene encodes CDR1 MRHNA and CDR2 SNTAGT.

The V call is TRBV7-9, the J call TRBJ1-2; 8 bases match TRBD1. Germline assignment: CDR1 SEHNR and CDR2 FQNEAQ (reference sequence). This CDR3 is 14 amino acids long. V trimming: 4 bases; J trimming: 6 bases; junction bases outside the gene matches: 7. The CDR3 DNA reads as TGTGCCAGCAGCTCAACGACAGGGGAGGATGGCTACACCTTC. Protein: CASSSTTGEDGYTF.

V gene TRBV11-3 combines with J gene TRBJ2-3, with 8 bases identical to TRBD1. Per germline, CDR1 SGHNT and CDR2 YENEEA. The V and J ends lost 4 bases and 4 bases, in that order; junction bases with no gene match: 4. CDR3 length: 14 residues. The CDR3 spells CASSSGQGADTQYF. The CDR3 bases are TGTGCCAGCAGCTCCGGACAGGGCGCAGATACGCAGTATTTT.

V is TRBV7-6 and J is TRBJ1-6; TRBD1 agrees at 7 bases. Germline V CDR1 and CDR2: SGHVS, FNYEAQ. J gave up 8 bases and V 6 bases, and 4 bases lay outside the gene matches. The CDR3 is 13 amino acids. The chain's CDR3 is CASREGTDSPLHF. CDR3 bases: TGTGCCAGCAGGGAAGGGACAGATTCACCCCTCCACTTT.

This chain uses TRBV27 with TRBJ1-2; tentatively, D is TRBD1 (5 bases). Germline CDR1 is MNHEY and CDR2 is SMNVEV (reference sequence). This CDR3 spans 13 amino acids. The V end lost 3 bases, the J end lost 5 bases, and 10 bases lay between the germline ends. CDR3 coding DNA: TGTGCCAGCAGTTTCGGGGGGAATTATGGCTACACCTTC. As protein: CASSFGGNYGYTF.

The table lists this clone with a few counts. The J gene is TRBJ1-6, the V gene TRBV27; perhaps TRBD1 as D (5 bases). The CDR3 is made up of 14 amino acids. Trimming stripped 5 bases from V and 7 bases from J, with 12 bases between. Germline CDR1 reads MNHEY; CDR2 reads SMNVEV (reference sequence). The CDR3 DNA follows: TGTGCCAGCAGTGGAAGGGGTGGAAATTCACCCCTCCACTTT. This translates into CASSGRGGNSPLHF.

The V call is TRBV30, the J call TRBJ2-4; TRBD2 aligns across 14 bases. Germline CDR1 and CDR2: GTSNPN and SVGIG (reference sequence). V lost 0 bases, J lost 1 base, and 8 bases stayed unmatched. The CDR3 sequence is 19 residues long. In DNA form, the CDR3 reads TGTGCCTGGAGTGTAAAGGGACTAGCGGGAGAACAGGCCAAAAACATTCAGTACTTC. Translation gives CAWSVKGLAGEQAKNIQYF.

The chain employs TRBV30 and TRBJ2-2; the match to TRBD2 covers 7 bases. CDR1 GTSNPN and CDR2 SVGIG come from the germline V gene (reference sequence). V lost 0 bases to trimming and J lost 6 bases; unmatched junction nucleotides: 4. The CDR3 length is 14 residues. The CDR3 nucleotides read TGTGCCTGGAGTGTAAGACTAGCTTCCGGGGAGCTGTTTTTT. Its translation: CAWSVRLASGELFF.

This clone is a singleton in its sample. This chain joins TRBV7-9 and TRBJ2-7; perhaps TRBD2 as D (5 bases). The CDR3 runs 16 residues. Germline V gene sequence: CDR1 SEHNR, CDR2 FQNEAQ (reference sequence). V dropped 5 bases and J dropped 3 bases, with 20 bases sitting between them. For the CDR3, the DNA is TGTGCCAGCAGCCCGGCTAGGCGCCAACGGGGCTACGAGCAGTACTTC. It codes for CASSPARRQRGYEQYF.

The chain links TRBV11-3 to TRBJ2-1; D is ambiguous. CDR1 and CDR2 (germline): SGHNT, YENEEA. The CDR3 sequence is 14 residues long. Trimming stripped 1 base from V and 9 bases from J, with 13 bases between. The CDR3, as DNA: TGTGCCAGCAGCTTAGTCGCAGTTTCGGGTGAGCAGTTCTTC. It encodes CASSLVAVSGEQFF.

The V gene is TRBV9, the J gene TRBJ2-1, with 9 bases that match TRBD2. The CDR3 runs 14 residues. Germline V gene lookup returns CDR1 SGDLS and CDR2 YYNGEE. Trimming took 2 bases from V and 7 from J; bases not matched to a gene: 4. The CDR3 sequence: CASSVSGRGNEQFF. The CDR3 DNA sequence: TGTGCCAGCAGCGTTAGCGGGAGAGGTAATGAGCAGTTCTTC.

This chain connects TRBV27 to TRBJ2-7, with 12 bases fitting TRBD1. CDR1 and CDR2 (germline): MNHEY, SMNVEV (reference sequence). Unmatched junction bases numbered 3, after V lost 7 bases and J lost 5 bases. The CDR3 contains 13 residues. Here the CDR3 reads CASMGTGGHEQYF. The CDR3 coding sequence is TGTGCCAGCATGGGGACAGGGGGCCACGAGCAGTACTTC.

The chain recombines TRBV6-1 with TRBJ2-3; TRBD1 aligns across 7 bases. Per germline, CDR1 MNHNS and CDR2 SASEGT. The CDR3 extends over 15 amino acids. With V trimmed by 6 bases and J by 2 bases, 8 bases remained unmatched. The CDR3 DNA reads TGTGCCAGCAGAACTAGGGACAGCACCACAGATACGCAGTATTTT. Translated: CASRTRDSTTDTQYF.

The V and J genes are TRBV7-3 and TRBJ2-1; perhaps TRBD1 as D (6 bases). V was pared by 1 base and J by 7 bases, with 14 bases between. Germline V gives CDR1 SGHTA, CDR2 FQGTGA. The CDR3 has 15 amino acids. This chain's CDR3 is CASSLNRVFGNEQFF. In DNA form, the CDR3 reads TGTGCCAGCAGCTTAAACAGGGTTTTCGGTAATGAGCAGTTCTTC.

This clone has just one count. The CDR3 DNA reads as TGTGCCAGCTCACCACTGACAGGGACCGACACTGAAGCTTTCTTT. Translating it yields CASSPLTGTDTEAFF. J is TRBJ1-1 and V is TRBV18, with 7 bases identical to TRBD1. CDR3 length: 15 amino acids. The germline gives CDR1 KGHSH, CDR2 LQKENI. The junction had 5 bases not matched to a gene; V was cut back by 1 base and J by 3 bases.

The sample holds a few counts of this clone. The genes are TRBV5-4 and TRBJ1-6, with 7 positions matching TRBD1. CDR3 size: 15 residues. Trimming at V came to 9 bases and at J to 6 bases, leaving 12 bases not matched to a gene. Germline V gives CDR1 SGHNT, CDR2 YYREEE (reference sequence). In nucleotides, the CDR3 is TGTGCCACCTTAGGTGACAGGGCGGTTAATTCACCCCTCCACTTT. Protein product: CATLGDRAVNSPLHF.

This clone was seen a single time. The genes are TRBV28 and TRBJ1-1; possibly TRBD1 for D (6 bases). The V and J ends lost 6 bases and 6 bases respectively, with 14 bases between them. Germline V gene lookup returns CDR1 MDHEN and CDR2 SYDVKM. The CDR3 loop spans 13 amino acids. The CDR3 DNA reads as TGTGCCAGCAGCTTTACAGGGTCCCCTGAAGCTTTCTTT. Protein product: CASSFTGSPEAFF.

This chain joins TRBV6-5 and TRBJ2-3; 8 bases line up with TRBD2. The CDR3 has 14 residues. J was trimmed by 5 bases and V by 7 bases; bases with no gene match: 8. Germline V gene lookup returns CDR1 MNHEY and CDR2 SVGAGI. CDR3 DNA: TGTGCCAGCAAAATGGGGCGGGGGGTAGATACGCAGTATTTT. Translation: CASKMGRGVDTQYF.

The J gene is TRBJ1-2, the V gene TRBV18, with a tentative D call TRBD1 (5 bases). Trimming took 2 bases from V and 1 from J, leaving 11 bases between them. The germline V gene has CDR1 KGHSH and CDR2 LQKENI. The CDR3 runs 15 residues. CDR3 bases: TGTGCCAGCTCACCAAGCATGGGGGGTAACTATGGCTACACCTTC. Protein product: CASSPSMGGNYGYTF.